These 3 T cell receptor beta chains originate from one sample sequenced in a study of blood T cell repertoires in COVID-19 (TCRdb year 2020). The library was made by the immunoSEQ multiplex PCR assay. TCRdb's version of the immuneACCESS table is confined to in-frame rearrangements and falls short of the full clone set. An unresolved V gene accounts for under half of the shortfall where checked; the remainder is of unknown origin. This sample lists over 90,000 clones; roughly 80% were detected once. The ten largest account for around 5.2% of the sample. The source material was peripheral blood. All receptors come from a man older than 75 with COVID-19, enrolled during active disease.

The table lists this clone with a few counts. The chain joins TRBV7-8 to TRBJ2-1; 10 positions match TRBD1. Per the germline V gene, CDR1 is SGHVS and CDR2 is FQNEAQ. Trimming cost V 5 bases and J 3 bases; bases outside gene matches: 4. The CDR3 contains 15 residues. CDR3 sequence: CASSRDRGHYNEQFF. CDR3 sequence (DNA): TGTGCCAGCAGCCGAGACAGGGGGCACTACAATGAGCAGTTCTTC.

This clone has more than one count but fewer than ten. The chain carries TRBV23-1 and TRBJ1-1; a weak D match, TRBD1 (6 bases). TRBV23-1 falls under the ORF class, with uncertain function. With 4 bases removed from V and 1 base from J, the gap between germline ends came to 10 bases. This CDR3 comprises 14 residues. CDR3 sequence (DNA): TGCGCCAGCAGTCCCGGGACAAAGAACACTGAAGCTTTCTTT. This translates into CASSPGTKNTEAFF.

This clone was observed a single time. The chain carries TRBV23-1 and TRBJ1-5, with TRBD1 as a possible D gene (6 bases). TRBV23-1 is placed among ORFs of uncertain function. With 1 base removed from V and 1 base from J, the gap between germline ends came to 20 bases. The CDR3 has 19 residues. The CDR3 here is CASSQLGASRLGSNQPQHF. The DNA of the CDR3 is TGCGCCAGCAGTCAATTGGGGGCATCAAGGTTAGGGAGCAATCAGCCCCAGCATTTT.